The present entry profiles one TCR beta chain with its context. Its specific antigen is unknown. Per-base qualities were not stored, and no clone one base away is much larger. TCRdb names Illumina HiSeq 1500 as the instrument used. TCRdb itself trimmed the public reads at Q25 with fastp, ran MiXCR and retained productive beta chains. Merged by CDR3 protein, the rows form single entries marked with the most common genes and DNA. Within this sample are around 430,000 distinct CDR3 sequences, with under 55% of them counted one time only. The ten largest clones add up to just under 45% of the sample. The treatment or condition label here, explained by the study, means: in vitro stimulation with specific CMV peptide epitopes to enrich CMV-specific T cells. This entry comes from a study of T cell repertoires in cytomegalovirus infection (dated by TCRdb to about 2019). Study-level background: Recently identified HLA-C-restricted CMV epitopes, whose presentation resists viral immunomodulation, were targeted by peptide stimulations together with well-studied HLA-B-restricted epitopes. Donor HLA type was relevant to the analysis, because carriage of CMV infection together with the matching HLA type was indicated by public TCR beta signatures. Study-level results and caveats: In both this cohort and an independent roughly 330-donor cohort, the cumulative frequency of public TCR beta family members distinguished carriers of CMV infection plus the relevant HLA type. In the ex vivo response, HLA-C-restricted CMV-specific TCR beta clonotypes were dominant, and in two of eight donors the single most frequent clonotype came from this HLA-C-restricted group.

CDR1 and CDR2 were assigned from the germline V gene as SGHVT and SQSDAQ. Measured from the cysteine to the phenylalanine, the CDR3 is 14 residues long. Only the CDR3 portion is preserved as DNA: 42 bases, with reading frame beginning at the first base. Trimming takes 5 bases from V and 2 bases from J, and the germline ends sit 13 bases apart. This sequence originates from a human donor in good health (CMV status not recorded). Some clones in this sample may be carry-over from other donors' samples. Rearrangement joined TRBV7-4 to TRBJ2-7; there is no confident call for the D gene. Sample: cultured PBMCs, taken from culture after CMV antigen stimulation. The CDR3 reads as follows: CASSPLPTPYEQYF. The DNA reads TGTGCCAGCAGCCCCTTACCTACCCCCTACGAGCAGTACTTC. Reference TRBV7-4 and TRBJ2-7 genes cover what lies past the CDR3, so the full variable domain is GAGVSQSPRYKVAKRGRDVALRCDSISGHVTLYWYRQTLGQGSEVLTYSQSDAQRDKSGRPSGRFSAERPERSVSTLKIQRTEQGDSAVYLCASSPLPTPYEQYFGPGTRLTVT.